Listed below are T cell receptor beta chains from one sample, sequenced in a study of regulatory T cells in long-lasting Graves disease. One entry per CDR3 protein results from TCRdb running MiXCR on the multiplex PCR reads. This sample has around 400,000 distinct CDR3 sequences, with approximately 16% found just once. A further study also used this sample, focusing on T cells in Graves' hyperthyroidism and ophthalmopathy.

This specimen was peripheral blood mononuclear cells (PBMCs), taken at new diagnosis, from a patient treated with antithyroid drugs. The receptors stem from a woman aged 40 to 50 with Graves disease. The CDR3 runs from the conserved cysteine through the conserved F or W. D genes are given only for firm matches. A row's size may be missing; if present it is once, few, many or a size class.

len	v_gene	abundance	j_gene	d_gene	CDR3nt	CDR3aa
17	TRBV11-2	many	TRBJ2-5	TRBD2	TGTGCCAGCAGCTTGGGTCGAGGACTAGCGGGACAAGAGACCCAGTACTTC	CASSLGRGLAGQETQYF
17	TRBV28	NA	TRBJ2-2	NA	TGTGCCAGCAGTTTATTTGGGCGGGGGCCAGACACCGGGGAGCTGTTTTTT	CASSLFGRGPDTGELFF
13	TRBV11-2	many	TRBJ2-5	NA	TGTGCCAGCAGCTTTGAGGTTGGGGAGACCCAGTACTTC	CASSFEVGETQYF
16	TRBV12-3/TRBV12-4	NA	TRBJ1-1	NA	TGTGCCAGCAGTTCCGGGACAACTAAGAGGAACACTGAAGCTTTCTTT	CASSSGTTKRNTEAFF
11	TRBV2	NA	TRBJ1-6	NA	TGTGCCAGCAGTTACAATCAACCCCTCCACTTT	CASSYNQPLHF
14	TRBV5-1	NA	TRBJ1-5	TRBD1	TGCGCCAGCAGCTTGGAAGGGGGCCATCAGCCCCAGCATTTT	CASSLEGGHQPQHF
14	TRBV12-3/TRBV12-4	many	TRBJ1-5	NA	TGTGCCAGCAGTCCACAGGGAGCCAATCAGCCCCAGCATTTT	CASSPQGANQPQHF
14	TRBV20-1	few	TRBJ1-2	TRBD1	TGCAGTGCTAGAAACAGGGGATCGGACTATGGCTACACCTTC	CSARNRGSDYGYTF
14	TRBV7-9	many	TRBJ1-6	NA	TGTGCCAGCAGCTTGGGAAACTATAATTCACCCCTCCACTTT	CASSLGNYNSPLHF
16	TRBV5-4	NA	TRBJ1-1	TRBD1	TGTGCCAGCAGCACCGGGACAGGCGTACGAGGGACTGAAGCTTTCTTT	CASSTGTGVRGTEAFF
15	TRBV27	NA	TRBJ2-1	TRBD2	TGTGCCAGCAGTCCTGGACTAGCGGGAATCAATGAGCAGTTCTTC	CASSPGLAGINEQFF
14	TRBV7-2	NA	TRBJ2-7	TRBD1	TGTGCCAGCTCACCACGCCGGGACAGCTACGAGCAGTACTTC	CASSPRRDSYEQYF
15	TRBV15	many	TRBJ2-3	NA	TGTGCCACCAGCAGAGACGGACAGTACACAGATACGCAGTATTTT	CATSRDGQYTDTQYF
14	TRBV20-1	many	TRBJ2-7	TRBD1	TGCAGTGCTAGAGATCGGGACAGGAACTACGAGCAGTACTTC	CSARDRDRNYEQYF
14	TRBV28	many	TRBJ2-1	NA	TGTGCCAGCTCTAACGACAGTCCTTACAATGAGCAGTTCTTC	CASSNDSPYNEQFF
19	TRBV27	many	TRBJ2-7	TRBD2	TGTGCCAGCAGTTCACTCCCGGGTAGCGGGGGCAACACGGGATACGAGCAGTACTTC	CASSSLPGSGGNTGYEQYF
13	TRBV20-1	NA	TRBJ2-7	TRBD1	TGCAGTGCTAGGATTGAGGACAGGTCCGAGCAGTACTTC	CSARIEDRSEQYF
13	TRBV11-2	many	TRBJ1-1	NA	TGTGCCAGCAGCTTAGAATCAAACACTGAAGCTTTCTTT	CASSLESNTEAFF
18	TRBV29-1	many	TRBJ2-5	TRBD2	TGCAGCGTTGAAGAGGGCCTGGCGGGAGGGCCACGGTTGGAGACCCAGTACTTC	CSVEEGLAGGPRLETQYF
13	TRBV18	few	TRBJ2-1	NA	TGTGCCAGCTCGCCGTCGATGGGTAGGGAGCAGTTCTTC	CASSPSMGREQFF
15	TRBV11-3	many	TRBJ2-1	TRBD1	TGTGCCAGCAGCCCCCGGGACAGGGTTAACAATGAGCAGTTCTTC	CASSPRDRVNNEQFF
16	TRBV2	many	TRBJ2-1	NA	TGTGCCAGCAGTCCGCCCCCAGGGGGGTCCTACAATGAGCAGTTCTTC	CASSPPPGGSYNEQFF
14	TRBV7-9	few	TRBJ2-2	NA	TGTGCCAGCAGTCGTCTCGGGACCACCGGGGAGCTGTTTTTT	CASSRLGTTGELFF
15	TRBV12-3/TRBV12-4	many	TRBJ2-7	TRBD1	TGTGCCAGCAGTCTAGGACAGGGCTACAACTACGAGCAGTACTTC	CASSLGQGYNYEQYF
14	TRBV14	NA	TRBJ1-2	TRBD1	TGTGCCAGCAGCCAAGAGTTGCCCGGGACAGGGCGCACCTTC	CASSQELPGTGRTF
19	TRBV4-1	many	TRBJ2-1	TRBD2	TGCGCCAGCAGCCACCCGGGACTAGCGGGAGGGCCGAGGTTTAATGAGCAGTTCTTC	CASSHPGLAGGPRFNEQFF
14	TRBV14	NA	TRBJ2-5	NA	TGTGCCAGCAGCCAAGTCGAGCGGCGCGAGACCCAGTACTTC	CASSQVERRETQYF
16	TRBV11-2	many	TRBJ2-1	NA	TGTGCCAGCAGCTTAGAACATAGGAATTCCTACAATGAGCAGTTCTTC	CASSLEHRNSYNEQFF
16	TRBV5-1	many	TRBJ1-4	TRBD1	TGCGCCAGCAGCGCTCGTAAGGGACAGGATAATGAAAAACTGTTTTTT	CASSARKGQDNEKLFF
16	TRBV4-2	NA	TRBJ2-7	NA	TGTGCCAGCAGCCAAGATGATGGGCTACCCCCCAACGAGCAGTACTTC	CASSQDDGLPPNEQYF
16	TRBV7-2	many	TRBJ2-1	NA	TGTGCCAGCAGCCTGACGGAGCGGACTCGAAACAATGAGCAGTTCTTC	CASSLTERTRNNEQFF
17	TRBV29-1	many	TRBJ2-3	NA	TGCAGCGTTGAAGGTCCCGACAGACTACCTAGCACAGATACGCAGTATTTT	CSVEGPDRLPSTDTQYF
12	TRBV7-2	NA	TRBJ2-1	NA	TGTGCCAGCAGCCCTGGCGGAGTTGAGCAGTTCTTC	CASSPGGVEQFF
14	TRBV6-1	NA	TRBJ1-1	NA	TGTGCCAGCCGGTTTAGGATCGGGAACACTGAAGCTTTCTTT	CASRFRIGNTEAFF
16	TRBV2	many	TRBJ2-3	NA	TGTGCCAGCAGTGAAGAGTTGGCGGGGGCCACAGATACGCAGTATTTT	CASSEELAGATDTQYF
19	TRBV28	many	TRBJ2-5	TRBD2	TGTGCCAGCAGTTTAACTCTGGAAACCGGGACTAACCACCAAGAGACCCAGTACTTC	CASSLTLETGTNHQETQYF
11	TRBV25-1	many	TRBJ1-1	NA	TGTGCCAGTGAGGAGAACACTGAAGCTTTCTTT	CASEENTEAFF
13	TRBV27	many	TRBJ2-2	NA	TGTGCCAGCAGTTTATATAACACCGGGGAGCTGTTTTTT	CASSLYNTGELFF
14	TRBV7-2	many	TRBJ2-7	TRBD2	TGTGCCAGCAGCTCCGCGGGAGGAACCTACGAGCAGTACTTC	CASSSAGGTYEQYF
15	TRBV3-1	NA	TRBJ2-5	NA	TGTGCCAGCAGCCCGGGTGTGGTGAGCCAAGAGACCCAGTACTTC	CASSPGVVSQETQYF
15	TRBV6-2/TRBV6-3	few	TRBJ2-1	TRBD2	TGTGCCAGCAGTTACTCAGAGCGGGGGGACAATGAGCAGTTCTTC	CASSYSERGDNEQFF
14	TRBV29-1	many	TRBJ1-2	TRBD1	TGCAGCGCAAGTACCGGGACAGCAACAAGTGGCTACACCTTC	CSASTGTATSGYTF
16	TRBV12-3/TRBV12-4	NA	TRBJ2-3	NA	TGTGCCAGCAGTGAAGCGCTTCGAATCGGCGTGGATACGCAGTATTTT	CASSEALRIGVDTQYF
13	TRBV5-1	few	TRBJ1-1	NA	TGCGCCAGCAGCTTGGGGGTGCAGCCTGAAGCTTTCTTT	CASSLGVQPEAFF
13	TRBV10-2	NA	TRBJ1-1	TRBD1	TGCGCCAGCACCCAGGGGGAGGCCACTGAAGCTTTCTTT	CASTQGEATEAFF
13	TRBV2	many	TRBJ1-2	TRBD1	TGTGCCACAGGGGGTGTTAGGAGATATGGCTACACCTTC	CATGGVRRYGYTF
11	TRBV20-1	many	TRBJ1-1	NA	TGCAGTGCTTATTTGAACACTGAAGCTTTCTTT	CSAYLNTEAFF
12	TRBV19	many	TRBJ1-1	NA	TGTGCCAGTAGGACAATGAACACTGAAGCTTTCTTT	CASRTMNTEAFF
13	TRBV11-2	many	TRBJ2-7	NA	TGTGCCAGCAGCTTAGTGGCGACAGGCGAGCAGTACTTC	CASSLVATGEQYF
17	TRBV10-3	many	TRBJ2-7	TRBD2	TGTGCCATCAGTGAGTCCTGGGGGGGACTAGCGGGAGACGAGCAGTACTTC	CAISESWGGLAGDEQYF
17	TRBV12-3/TRBV12-4	few	TRBJ2-2	NA	TGTGCCAGCAACACACAACTAGTGGTGTTGTACACCGGGGAGCTGTTTTTT	CASNTQLVVLYTGELFF
18	TRBV2	NA	TRBJ2-1	TRBD2	TGTGCCAGCAGCCCCTCCGCCCGGACTAGCGGGAGTTACAATGAGCAGTTCTTC	CASSPSARTSGSYNEQFF
16	TRBV18	many	TRBJ2-2	TRBD2	TGTGCCAGCTCACCCCCGGGACTACCGAACACCGGGGAGCTGTTTTTT	CASSPPGLPNTGELFF
17	TRBV9	many	TRBJ2-1	NA	TGTGCCAGCAGCGTAAGGTCAGGGCCTGGCTCCTACAATGAGCAGTTCTTC	CASSVRSGPGSYNEQFF
20	TRBV6-1	few	TRBJ2-6	NA	TGTGCCAGCACCTCTATCGAGTGGCGACAGACTACGTCTGGGGCCAACGTCCTGACTTTC	CASTSIEWRQTTSGANVLTF
16	TRBV28	few	TRBJ1-5	NA	TGTGCCAGCAGTCGACGGGGCGGCAGCAGCAATCAGCCCCAGCATTTT	CASSRRGGSSNQPQHF
13	TRBV11-3	many	TRBJ1-6	NA	TGTGCCAGCAGCCCAGACAGGAACTCACCCCTCCACTTT	CASSPDRNSPLHF
12	TRBV12-3/TRBV12-4	many	TRBJ2-7	NA	TGTGCCAGCAGCCAAGATTACTACGAGCAGTACTTC	CASSQDYYEQYF
17	TRBV28	many	TRBJ2-1	TRBD2	TGTGCCAGCAGTCACCATGCAGGGACTAGCATCTCCCATGAGCAGTTCTTC	CASSHHAGTSISHEQFF